This T cell receptor (beta chain) was found in a study of T cell repertoires in cytomegalovirus infection. Study overall: Shared public TCR beta signatures pointed to both CMV infection and a matching HLA type. Study-wide results and limits: CMV-specific TCR beta clonotypes restricted by HLA-C dominated the ex vivo response. Carriers of CMV plus the relevant HLA were identified by cumulative public TCR beta family frequency.

About this clonotype: Its antigen is not identified. This clone may be a read error of a much larger clone one base away.

TCRdb reanalysed the reads using MiXCR and keeps one entry per CDR3 protein. There are around 180,000 distinct CDR3 sequences in the sample; 28% occur only once, and 30% to 35% lies in the top ten. CDR3 length: 14 residues. Germline V lookup: CDR1 SGHTA, CDR2 FQGNSA. Sequenced input: PBMCs. This TCR derives from a human donor in good health (CMV status not recorded). Some clones in this sample may be carry-over from other donors' samples. The chain couples TRBV7-2 to TRBJ1-2; perhaps TRBD1 as D (6 bases). CDR3 DNA sequence: TGTGCCAGCAGCTTAGCGACGACAGGCTATGGCTACAACTTC. It codes for CASSLATTGYGYNF.